These 2 T cell receptor beta chains share one sample of origin, sequenced in a study of human T cells and chemical hapten exposure. A single record per CDR3 protein comes from TCRdb applying MiXCR to the RACE reads. The sample lists 65,000 to 95,000 distinct CDR3 sequences, about 6.6% occurring once. Time point denoted: patch test 2, 6 weeks after DPC sensitization. Treatment indicated: therapeutic diphenylcyclopropenone sensitization with weekly scalp DPC. The input for sequencing was whole blood, taken in connection with sensitization to the hapten diphenylcyclopropenone (DPC). The receptors were sampled from a woman in her thirties with alopecia areata. Some clones in this sample may be carry-over from other donors' samples.

The chain joins TRBV6-5 to TRBJ1-6; D unclear. Deletions cut 6 bases from V and 6 bases from J, with 12 bases between. Germline V gene data show CDR1 as MNHEY and CDR2 as SVGAGI. This CDR3 is built from 14 residues. The CDR3: CASRRAESNSPLHF. Here the CDR3 DNA reads TGTGCCAGCAGGCGTGCAGAGTCTAATTCACCCCTCCACTTT.

On this clonotype itself: A much larger clone differs from this one at a single base, so this may be a read error. The genes are TRBV27 and TRBJ1-1; 9 nucleotides line up with TRBD1. This CDR3 is 15 amino acids long. Germline-derived CDR1 and CDR2 are MNHEY and SMNVEV (reference sequence). This CDR3 is CVSIRGTGMFGEAFF. CDR3 nucleotides: TGTGTCAGCATAAGAGGGACAGGGATGTTTGGTGAAGCTTTCTTT.